This T cell receptor beta chain was sequenced in a study of regulatory T cells in long-lasting Graves disease. Time point in this sample: newly diagnosed GD, antithyroid drugs for less than 3 months. Preparation of the TCR library used RNA extracted from PBMCs. HTBI primers from iRepertoire and Arm-PCR of CDR3 regions yielded the TCR beta libraries. Via MiXCR, TCRdb re-called the multiplex PCR reads, giving one row per CDR3 protein. The table includes about 540,000 distinct CDR3 sequences, roughly 14% detected once. The V end was cut by 4 bases, the J end by 5 bases, with 8 bases between. This CDR3 is 12 amino acids long. This clonotype was seen repeatedly, ten times or more. These data were also reused for a study on T cells in Graves' hyperthyroidism and ophthalmopathy.

The chain employs TRBV12-3 or TRBV12-4 and TRBJ2-5, with D perhaps assigned TRBD1 or TRBD2 (5 bases each). The source of this sequence is a man aged 25 to 40 with Graves disease. The starting material was peripheral blood mononuclear cells (PBMCs), obtained at new diagnosis, from a patient treated with antithyroid drugs. CDR3 sequence (DNA): TGTGCCAGCAGTTACGAGGGGGAGACCCAGTACTTC. It is translated as CASSYEGETQYF.